What follows are 27 T cell receptor beta chains derived from one specimen sequenced in a study of T and B cells in COVID-19 patients. From blood, about 240-550 ng of genomic DNA served as TRB template. TRB rearrangements were amplified by multiplex PCR with BIOMED2 TRB-A/B primers. MiXCR, run by TCRdb on the multiplex PCR reads, gives a single entry per CDR3 protein. The sample consists of about 5,400 distinct CDR3 sequences, about 25% of them appearing once. The material sequenced was blood. All receptors derive from a human donor with active COVID-19.

The table lists this clonotype with a few counts. The J gene is TRBJ1-1, the V gene TRBV7-2; the D is unclear. V was pared by 6 bases and J by 1 base, with 6 bases between. The CDR3 covers 12 residues. Germline V gene lookup returns CDR1 SGHTA and CDR2 FQGNSA. CDR3 region: CASRAGNTEAFF. The CDR3 nucleotides read TGTGCCAGCAGAGCGGGGAACACTGAAGCTTTCTTT.

On this clonotype itself: A much larger clone sits a single nucleotide away, making a read error possible. This chain connects TRBV19 to TRBJ1-1, with no clear D. The CDR3 totals 12 residues. Germline CDR1 LNHDA, CDR2 SQIVND (reference sequence). CDR3 DNA: TGTGCCAGTAGCCGATTAAACACTCAAGCTTTCTTT. It encodes CASSRLNTQAFF.

Many counts were recorded for this clonotype. This chain uses TRBV6-6 with TRBJ1-4; 7 bases align to TRBD1. Germline V gene lookup returns CDR1 MNHNY and CDR2 SVGAGI (reference sequence). The CDR3 covers 17 residues. Trimming cost V 5 bases and J 8 bases; bases outside gene matches: 17. Written as DNA, the CDR3 is TGTGCCAGCAGTCCCGAAGCCCGACGACAGGGACGAGAAAAACTGTTTTTT. Translating it yields CASSPEARRQGREKLFF.

This clonotype was found a few times. V is TRBV10-2 and J is TRBJ2-5; D might be TRBD1 (7 bases). V lost 8 bases, J lost 1 base, and 20 bases lay in between. The germline gives CDR1 WSHSY, CDR2 SAAADI. The CDR3 has 16 residues. CDR3 DNA: TGCGCCAGCGGGCAGGGGGTGGGGGGCCTCCAAGAGACCCAGTACTTC. This sequence encodes CASGQGVGGLQETQYF.

This clonotype was seen repeatedly, ten times or more. The V call is TRBV5-6, the J call TRBJ1-5, with D maybe TRBD1 (5 bases). The CDR3 runs 14 residues. V was cut by 3 bases and J by 4 bases, with 11 bases left in between. Germline values: CDR1 SGHDT, CDR2 YYEEEE. DNA of the CDR3: TGTGCCAGCAGCTGGGGACGGAATAATCAGCCCCAGCATTTT. It encodes CASSWGRNNQPQHF.

The J gene is TRBJ2-1, the V gene TRBV29-1; 7 bases are shared with TRBD2. V trimming: 4 bases; J trimming: 4 bases; junction bases outside the gene matches: 7. Germline lookup yields CDR1 SQVTM and CDR2 ANQGSEA. This CDR3 is 14 amino acids long. The CDR3 DNA sequence: TGCAGCGTTGGTTTGGGAGGGTCTTACAATGAGCAGTTCTTC. It is translated as CSVGLGGSYNEQFF.

A few counts support this clonotype. CDR3 amino acids: CASVPRGSTDTQYF. In nucleotides, the CDR3 is TGTGCCAGCGTCCCTAGGGGGTCAACAGATACGCAGTATTTT. V usage is TRBV7-2 and J usage is TRBJ2-3, with a tentative D call TRBD1 (6 bases). This CDR3 region has 14 residues. Germline CDR1 reads SGHTA; CDR2 reads FQGNSA. Trimming removed 8 bases from V and 3 bases from J, with 15 bases in between.

This clonotype is medium-sized by share. The CDR3 loop is CASSRTGRNSYEQYF. The CDR3 DNA follows: TGTGCCAGCAGCCGAACAGGGCGCAATTCCTACGAGCAGTACTTC. V is TRBV12-3 or TRBV12-4 and J is TRBJ2-7, with a tentative D call TRBD1 (6 bases). The CDR3 length is 15 residues. V was cut by 6 bases and J by 1 base, with 16 bases left in between.

This clonotype qualifies as medium-sized. The V and J genes are TRBV5-4 and TRBJ1-2; a weak D match, TRBD1 (5 bases). There are 16 residues in the CDR3. Trimming left V 0 bases short and J 6 bases short, with 18 bases between. The germline V gene encodes CDR1 SGHNT and CDR2 YYREEE (reference sequence). DNA of the CDR3: TGTGCCAGCAGCTTGGTGAGGGGCCTGACAGACAATGGCTACACCTTC. Protein product: CASSLVRGLTDNGYTF. The full variable domain, in which reference TRBV5-4 and TRBJ1-2 provide the parts outside the CDR3, is ETGVTQSPTHLIKTRGQQVTLRCSSQSGHNTVSWYQQALGQGPQFIFQYYREEENGRGNFPPRFSGLQFPNYSSELNVNALELDDSALYLCASSLVRGLTDNGYTFGSGTRLTVV.

In this sample, this clonotype is medium-sized. The chain links TRBV19 to TRBJ2-3; 9 bases fit TRBD1. The CDR3 covers 16 residues. V shed 3 bases and J 1 base; nucleotides not matched to a gene: 5. Germline V gives CDR1 LNHDA, CDR2 SQIVND (reference sequence). CDR3 sequence: CASSMSRTGGTDTQYF. The CDR3 nucleotides are TGTGCCAGTAGTATGTCTAGGACAGGGGGCACAGATACGCAGTATTTT.

Within the sample, this clonotype is medium-sized. The chain combines TRBV6-2 or TRBV6-3 with TRBJ1-6; D not certain. Deletions cut 6 bases from V and 8 bases from J, with 11 bases between. Germline V gene sequence: CDR1 MNHEY, CDR2 SVGEGT. The CDR3 runs 13 residues. CDR3 amino acids: CASREAEDSPLHF. The CDR3 DNA sequence: TGTGCCAGCAGAGAGGCAGAGGATTCACCCCTCCACTTT.

V is TRBV11-3 and J is TRBJ2-3; D is unresolved. This CDR3 comprises 11 residues. Germline-derived CDR1 and CDR2 are SGHNT and YENEEA. Trimming shortened V by 3 bases and J by 6 bases, and 4 bases separated the two germline ends. For the CDR3, the DNA is TGTGCCAGCAGCTTTGGGGATACGCAGTATTTT. It yields the protein CASSFGDTQYF.

By share, this clonotype ranks as hyperexpanded. The rearrangement links TRBV7-9 to TRBJ2-1; 10 positions agree with TRBD2. Germline V gene data show CDR1 as SEHNR and CDR2 as FQNEAQ (reference sequence). This CDR3 comprises 15 residues. V was pared by 5 bases and J by 4 bases, with 5 bases of the junction left unmatched. CDR3 nucleotides: TGTGCCAGCAGCCCCGGACTAGCGGAATACAATGAGCAGTTCTTC. Translation gives CASSPGLAEYNEQFF.

This clonotype has a count of ten or more. This chain links TRBV6-5 with TRBJ2-5, with a possible D match to TRBD2 (6 bases). The CDR3 has 14 residues. Germline values: CDR1 MNHEY, CDR2 SVGAGI. With 0 bases removed from V and 5 bases from J, the gap between germline ends came to 10 bases. The CDR3 here is CASSYSTGTETQYF. Here the CDR3 DNA reads TGTGCCAGCAGTTACTCGACTGGGACTGAGACCCAGTACTTC.

The chain combines TRBV11-1 with TRBJ2-2; D remains unclear. CDR3 length: 16 residues. The germline V and J ends were trimmed by 1 base and 0 bases, with 9 bases remaining between them. CDR1 and CDR2 from the germline V gene are SGHAT and FQDESV (reference sequence). CDR3 nucleotides: TGTGCCAGCAGCTTAGGACGACACCCGAACACCGGGGAGCTGTTTTTT. Its protein is CASSLGRHPNTGELFF.

By frequency in the sample, this clonotype is medium-sized. The chain has TRBV11-3 and TRBJ2-3; 10 bases agree with TRBD2. V trimming: 5 bases; J trimming: 3 bases; junction bases outside the gene matches: 5. Per germline, CDR1 SGHNT and CDR2 YENEEA. This CDR3 has 15 amino acids. The CDR3 spells CASSLGLAETDTQYF. The CDR3, as DNA: TGTGCCAGCAGCCTAGGACTAGCGGAAACAGATACGCAGTATTTT.

The rearrangement joins TRBV19 to TRBJ2-3, with D maybe TRBD2 (7 bases). The CDR3 length is 16 residues. The V gene lost 7 bases and the J gene lost 2 bases, with 19 bases spanning the gap. Per the germline V gene, CDR1 is LNHDA and CDR2 is SQIVND (reference sequence). The CDR3 bases are TGTGCCAGTATCGGCGGGGGCCTTAGATACACAGATACGCAGTATTTT. It encodes CASIGGGLRYTDTQYF.

This clonotype was detected only a few times. The V call is TRBV20-1, the J call TRBJ2-7; the D gene is possibly TRBD2 (6 bases). V was pared by 5 bases and J by 3 bases, with 11 bases between. The CDR3 runs 12 residues. Germline values: CDR1 DFQATT, CDR2 SNEGSKA (reference sequence). DNA of the CDR3: TGCAGTGCTGGACGGGAGTACTACGAGCAGTACTTC. Translation gives CSAGREYYEQYF.

This clonotype counts as medium-sized (0.01 to 0.1%). The V gene is TRBV19, the J gene TRBJ2-3, with D possibly TRBD1 on 6 matching bases. Germline loops: CDR1 LNHDA, CDR2 SQIVND (reference sequence). With 4 bases removed from V and 5 bases from J, the gap between germline ends came to 19 bases. This CDR3 contains 16 residues. The CDR3 bases are TGTGCCAGTAGTACGGACAGACCCGGCGGTATAGATACGCAGTATTTT. It encodes CASSTDRPGGIDTQYF.

This clonotype rates as medium-sized. The chain links TRBV19 to TRBJ1-2; 12 bases align to TRBD1. The CDR3 totals 18 residues. Germline assignment: CDR1 LNHDA and CDR2 SQIVND (reference sequence). The J segment lost 3 bases and the V segment lost 4 bases, leaving 12 bases of the junction unmatched. CDR3 sequence: CASSSRDRGREDDYGYTF. The CDR3 DNA follows: TGTGCCAGTAGTAGCCGGGACAGGGGGCGCGAGGATGACTATGGCTACACCTTC.

This clonotype is termed medium-sized. This rearrangement joins TRBV30 to TRBJ2-1, with 7 bases fitting TRBD1. Germline loops: CDR1 GTSNPN, CDR2 SVGIG (reference sequence). The CDR3 length is 16 residues. V was clipped by 1 base and J by 3 bases; unmatched bases: 9. CDR3 nucleotides: TGTGCCTGGAGTGGCCGGACAGGAGTGAACTACAATGAGCAGTTCTTC. Translating it yields CAWSGRTGVNYNEQFF.

This clonotype is deemed medium-sized. This chain connects TRBV30 to TRBJ1-2; D gene ambiguous. Germline V lookup: CDR1 GTSNPN, CDR2 SVGIG (reference sequence). The CDR3 contains 11 residues. The ends were cut back, 5 bases at V and 2 bases at J, with 6 bases in the middle. CDR3 protein: CAWSGNYGYTF. The CDR3 nucleotides are TGTGCCTGGTCTGGGAACTATGGCTACACCTTC.

This rearrangement joins TRBV6-6 to TRBJ2-1, with 13 nucleotides matching TRBD2. Per the germline V gene, CDR1 is MNHNY and CDR2 is SVGAGI (reference sequence). CDR3 length: 16 residues. With 8 bases clipped from V and 0 bases from J, the junction kept 4 bases outside the gene matches. The CDR3 bases are TGTGCCAGCGGGACTAGCGGGGCTTACTCCTACAATGAGCAGTTCTTC. Translated, it gives CASGTSGAYSYNEQFF.

This clonotype has a single count. This may arise from a read error, as a much more abundant clone is one base away. The chain is built from TRBV20-1 and TRBJ1-6; D perhaps matches TRBD1 (5 bases). The germline V and J ends were trimmed by 2 bases and 9 bases, with 11 bases remaining between them. CDR1 and CDR2 (germline): DFQATT, SNEGSKA (reference sequence). The CDR3 sequence is 13 residues long. The CDR3 nucleotides read TGCAGTGCTAGAAATCAGGGTGGTTCACCCCTCCACTTT. Translating it yields CSARNQGGSPLHF.

The gene calls are TRBV6-6 and TRBJ2-3, with 11 bases that match TRBD2. Trimming cost V 5 bases and J 2 bases; bases outside gene matches: 3. In germline, CDR1 is MNHNY, CDR2 SVGAGI (reference sequence). This CDR3 comprises 15 residues. CDR3 sequence reads: CASSRLAGTTDTQYF. The DNA of the CDR3 is TGTGCCAGCAGTCGACTAGCGGGGACCACAGATACGCAGTATTTT.

This clonotype has just a few counts. The CDR3 is CASSLQGSNQPQHF. CDR3 bases: TGTGCCAGCAGCCTACAGGGAAGCAATCAGCCCCAGCATTTT. The rearrangement joins TRBV7-9 to TRBJ1-5; possibly TRBD1 for D (6 bases). Germline V lookup: CDR1 SEHNR, CDR2 FQNEAQ (reference sequence). The CDR3 covers 14 residues. Trimming cost V 5 bases and J 1 base, with 9 bases left between them.

The chain has TRBV7-6 and TRBJ2-3, with D possibly TRBD2 on 8 matching bases. The germline V gene encodes CDR1 SGHVS and CDR2 FNYEAQ. The V end lost 3 bases, the J end lost 2 bases, and 18 bases lay between the germline ends. The CDR3 consists of 17 residues. The CDR3 DNA sequence: TGTGCCAGCAGCTTCAGGGGGACTAGTGTGTCCACAGATACGCAGTATTTT. This codes for CASSFRGTSVSTDTQYF.